A selection of T cell receptor beta chains follows, all from one sample in a study of cytomegalovirus exposure and HLA in healthy donors. Produced via immunoSEQ multiplex PCR; TCRdb's table is partial and in-frame only. Counted here are 55,000 to 75,000 clones, approximately 60% occurring once; the ten biggest clones make up around 3%. The material sequenced was PBMCs. The receptors here all came from a man under 40 in good health and CMV-seronegative. Each CDR3 is given with its conserved first and last residue. The order of the fields is V gene, clone size, J gene, D gene, CDR3 DNA, CDR3 protein. The D gene is left open where the match is weak. Not all rows give a size; the values are once, few, many and, for expanded clones, a class.

V: TRBV5-1
size: .
J: TRBJ2-7
D: TRBD1
DNA: TGCGCCAGCAGCCCCTCGGGACAGGTCATGATCGAGCAGTACTTC
CDR3: CASSPSGQVMIEQYF

V: TRBV5-1
size: few
J: TRBJ2-7
D: TRBD1
DNA: TGCGCCAGCAGCAAGGACGGGACAGCTCACGAGCAGTACTTC
CDR3: CASSKDGTAHEQYF

V: TRBV19
size: .
J: TRBJ2-7
D: TRBD1
DNA: TGTGCCAGTGGAGTGGGACAGGGTATACACGAGCAGTACTTC
CDR3: CASGVGQGIHEQYF

V: TRBV6-1
size: .
J: TRBJ2-4
D: TRBD2
DNA: TGTGCCAGCAGTGAAGTGGGCGGGGGGGCCCCCAAAAACATTCAGTACTTC
CDR3: CASSEVGGGAPKNIQYF

V: TRBV2
size: .
J: TRBJ2-7
D: .
DNA: TGTGCCAGCAGCACCTCGGAGCAAGAGCAGTACTTC
CDR3: CASSTSEQEQYF

V: TRBV2
size: few
J: TRBJ2-7
D: TRBD2
DNA: TGTGCCAGCAGTGGGTTTAGCGGGGCCTACGAGCAGTACTTC
CDR3: CASSGFSGAYEQYF

V: TRBV7-2
size: .
J: TRBJ2-5
D: .
DNA: TGTGCCAGCAGCCCTCCCTGGGGCGAGACCCAGTACTTC
CDR3: CASSPPWGETQYF

V: TRBV2
size: .
J: TRBJ2-5
D: .
DNA: TGTGCCAGCCGGGTGCCATATTGGGAAGAGACCCAGTACTTC
CDR3: CASRVPYWEETQYF

V: TRBV7-6
size: .
J: TRBJ1-4
D: .
DNA: TGTGCCAGCAGCTCCAGTCCCCTGGGCGAAAAACTGTTTTTT
CDR3: CASSSSPLGEKLFF

V: TRBV6-5
size: .
J: TRBJ1-4
D: TRBD1
DNA: TGTGCCAGCAGTTACGTGGACAGGGAAGGAAAACTGTTTTTT
CDR3: CASSYVDREGKLFF

V: TRBV2
size: .
J: TRBJ2-7
D: TRBD1
DNA: TGTGCCAGCAGTCCAACGACGACAGGGTCCTACGAGCAGTACTTC
CDR3: CASSPTTTGSYEQYF

V: TRBV6-1
size: .
J: TRBJ2-5
D: .
DNA: TGTGCCAGCAGTGAAGCAGGGACAATAGAGACCCAGTACTTC
CDR3: CASSEAGTIETQYF

V: TRBV30
size: .
J: TRBJ1-3
D: .
DNA: TGTGCCTGGACTTTCGGTTCTGGAAACACCATATATTTT
CDR3: CAWTFGSGNTIYF

V: TRBV9
size: .
J: TRBJ2-3
D: .
DNA: TGTGCCAGCAGCCCCCGTTTGTCAGATACGCAGTATTTT
CDR3: CASSPRLSDTQYF

V: TRBV7-6
size: .
J: TRBJ2-7
D: .
DNA: TGTGCCAGCAGCTTTTCTCCGGGAGAACCCCAGCAGTACTTC
CDR3: CASSFSPGEPQQYF